The rows below give T cell receptor beta chains drawn from one sample of a study of beta chain features in type 1 diabetes. This table comes from immunoSEQ multiplex PCR, and its TCRdb copy is limited to in-frame clones, with some not included. In the table there are under 350,000 clones, approximately 14% of which are singletons. The sequencing input was naive CD4+ T cells from blood. All receptors come from a man aged 25 to 40 with type 1 diabetes. CDR3s include the opening cysteine and the closing phenylalanine or tryptophan. D genes are given only for firm matches. Where a row states a size, it is once, few, many or the class of an expanded clone; other rows omit it.

TRBJ2-7,few,TRBV7-8,TRBD1,TGTGCCAGCAGCTCCTCAGGACAGGGGGCCTACGAGCAGTACTTC,CASSSSGQGAYEQYF
TRBJ2-1,NA,TRBV5-1,TRBD2,TGCGCCAGCAGCCGGGGACTAGCGGGAGCTAAGTCCTACAATGAGCAGTTCTTC,CASSRGLAGAKSYNEQFF
TRBJ2-7,NA,TRBV5-4,TRBD2,TGTGCCAGCAGCTTGGGAGGACTAGCGGGGACCTACGAGCAGTACTTC,CASSLGGLAGTYEQYF
TRBJ2-7,NA,TRBV6-5,NA,TGTGCCAGCAGTTACCAGGGACTGGCAACCTACGAGCAGTACTTC,CASSYQGLATYEQYF
TRBJ2-1,NA,TRBV28,TRBD2,TGTGCCAGCAGTTTTCCGGGACTAGCCTACAATGAGCAGTTCTTC,CASSFPGLAYNEQFF
TRBJ2-7,NA,TRBV5-4,TRBD1,TGTGCCAGCAGAGCTACCGGACAGGGAGTTCGCGAGCAGTACTTC,CASRATGQGVREQYF
TRBJ2-2,few,TRBV28,TRBD2,TGTGCCAGCAGTCTAGCGGGAGGTTACACCGGGGAGCTGTTTTTT,CASSLAGGYTGELFF
TRBJ2-1,few,TRBV28,TRBD2,TGTGCCAGCAGTTCCCCTAATGGCGGGGGTGTTTACAATGAGCAGTTCTTC,CASSSPNGGGVYNEQFF
TRBJ2-1,NA,TRBV18,NA,TGTGCCAGCTCACCACCGTATAATGAGCAGTTCTTC,CASSPPYNEQFF
TRBJ2-5,few,TRBV5-6,TRBD2,TGTGCCAGCAGCAAGACTAGCGGGGTTCAAGAGACCCAGTACTTC,CASSKTSGVQETQYF
TRBJ1-1,NA,TRBV7-9,NA,TGTGCCAGCAGCTTCACTACGAACACTGAAGCTTTCTTT,CASSFTTNTEAFF
TRBJ1-1,NA,TRBV29-1,NA,TGCAGCGTTTTGAGAAGCATGAACACTGAAGCTTTCTTT,CSVLRSMNTEAFF
TRBJ1-1,NA,TRBV9,TRBD1,TGTGCCAGCAGCGACCGGGACAGCGGAAACACTGAAGCTTTCTTT,CASSDRDSGNTEAFF
TRBJ2-3,NA,TRBV7-2,NA,TGTGCCAGCAGCTTTCGACGCTGGGGGACAAGCACAGATACGCAGTATTTT,CASSFRRWGTSTDTQYF
TRBJ1-5,few,TRBV11-2,NA,TGTGCCAGCAGCTCCGGACAAAGCAATCAGCCCCAGCATTTT,CASSSGQSNQPQHF
TRBJ2-1,few,TRBV7-2,TRBD2,TGTGCCAGCAGCACCGGACTAGCGCTCTACAATGAGCAGTTCTTC,CASSTGLALYNEQFF
TRBJ2-1,NA,TRBV7-7,TRBD2,TGTGCCAGCAGCTTAGGGACTAGCGGTCACAATGAGCAGTTCTTC,CASSLGTSGHNEQFF
TRBJ1-4,NA,TRBV7-9,TRBD1,TGTGCCAGCAGCCGTACAGGGGGAGATGAAAAACTGTTTTTT,CASSRTGGDEKLFF
TRBJ1-1,NA,TRBV4-1,TRBD1,TGCGCCAGCAGCCAAGATCGCAGACAGGGGGAAGCTTTCTTT,CASSQDRRQGEAFF
TRBJ1-5,few,TRBV5-4,NA,TGTGCCAGCAGCTTGGGAAGGGGTGATCAGCCCCAGCATTTT,CASSLGRGDQPQHF
TRBJ1-5,NA,TRBV6-6,NA,TGTGCCAGCAGTTATCGAGGGGAGGGTCAGCCCCAGCATTTT,CASSYRGEGQPQHF
TRBJ2-3,few,TRBV20-1,NA,TGCAGTGGTAGCTTGGATACGCAGTATTTT,CSGSLDTQYF
TRBJ2-4,few,TRBV28,NA,TGTGCCAGCAGCGGACCCCAGGGGATAATGGACATTCAGTACTTC,CASSGPQGIMDIQYF
TRBJ1-1,few,TRBV5-1,NA,TGCGCCAGCAGCTTGGCTGGGAGTTCGAACACTGAAGCTTTCTTT,CASSLAGSSNTEAFF
TRBJ1-5,few,TRBV9,NA,TGTGCCAGCAGCGTAGGTTCAGGGAGCAATCAGCCCCAGCATTTT,CASSVGSGSNQPQHF
TRBJ1-1,NA,TRBV4-2,NA,TGTGCCAGCAGCGCTCTCGGTCTTGGGCGAGCTTTCTTT,CASSALGLGRAFF
TRBJ2-1,few,TRBV7-8,TRBD2,TGTGCCAGCAGCTTAGCGCTAGCGGGACGGAATGAGCAGTTCTTC,CASSLALAGRNEQFF